The 6 T cell receptor beta chains below were found in one sample sequenced in a study of radiotherapy plus CTLA-4 blockade in lung cancer. Profiled with immunoSEQ multiplex PCR; TCRdb holds only in-frame clones, not every one. This sample has roughly 75,000 clones, with about 78% found just once. Sequencing was performed on peripheral blood, taken from a patient treated with radiotherapy plus ipilimumab. These receptors were taken from a human donor with non-small cell lung cancer whose response to radiotherapy plus ipilimumab could not be evaluated. Some clones in this sample may be carry-over from other donors' samples.

The rearrangement uses TRBV19 and TRBJ1-5; 9 bases agree with TRBD1. The germline V gene has CDR1 LNHDA and CDR2 SQIVND (reference sequence). The CDR3 spans 15 residues. V shed 7 bases and J 1 base; nucleotides not matched to a gene: 5. This CDR3 is CASTWDRVSNQPQHF. DNA of the CDR3: TGTGCCAGTACCTGGGACAGGGTGAGCAATCAGCCCCAGCATTTT.

The chain uses TRBV7-9 and TRBJ1-2; D call uncertain. The CDR3 consists of 11 residues. Germline V gives CDR1 SEHNR, CDR2 FQNEAQ (reference sequence). V gave up 8 bases and J gave up 7 bases, with 11 bases separating them. The CDR3 region has the DNA TGTGCCAGCGGAAGGGAGGGTGGCTACACCTTC. It translates to CASGREGGYTF. Variable domain in full (rest from reference TRBV7-9 and TRBJ1-2): DTGVSQNPRHKITKRGQNVTFRCDPISEHNRLYWYRQTLGQGPEFLTYFQNEAQLEKSRLLSDRFSAERPKGSFSTLEIQRTEQGDSAMYLCASGREGGYTFGSGTRLTVV.

V gene TRBV19 combines with J gene TRBJ1-5; D might be TRBD1 (6 bases). V lost 0 bases to trimming and J lost 7 bases, with 19 bases between them. This CDR3 is built from 17 residues. Per the germline V gene, CDR1 is LNHDA and CDR2 is SQIVND (reference sequence). CDR3 in DNA: TGTGCCAGTAGTATAGACTACGTTCACAGGGACGGCCAGCCCCAGCATTTT. This sequence encodes CASSIDYVHRDGQPQHF.

This rearrangement joins TRBV19 to TRBJ1-2; 9 bases match TRBD1. Trimming cost V 6 bases and J 3 bases; bases outside gene matches: 5. The CDR3 is 14 amino acids. Looked up from germline, CDR1 is LNHDA and CDR2 is SQIVND (reference sequence). The CDR3 bases are TGTGCCAGTAGACGACAGGGGGAAGACTATGGCTACACCTTC. Its translation: CASRRQGEDYGYTF.

A remark on this clone: This likely comes from a read error, as the CDR3 has no conserved phenylalanine or tryptophan at its end. The genes are TRBV28 and TRBJ1-1; the D gene is possibly TRBD1 (6 bases). The CDR3 sequence is 14 residues long. V was pared by 5 bases and J by 0 bases, with 10 bases between. Germline lookup yields CDR1 MDHEN and CDR2 SYDVKM. The CDR3 is CASSVGQLNTEAFS. CDR3 nucleotide sequence: TGTGCCAGCAGTGTGGGACAATTGAACACTGAAGCTTTCTCT.

The chain recombines TRBV4-1 with TRBJ2-2; TRBD1 matches at 10 bases. Germline V CDR1 and CDR2: MGHRA, YSYEKL. The CDR3 sequence is 16 residues long. V dropped 4 bases and J dropped 6; count of bases not matched to a gene: 8. CDR3 region: CASSRDVGTGAGELFF. DNA of the CDR3: TGCGCCAGCAGCCGGGACGTCGGGACAGGGGCCGGGGAGCTGTTTTTT.